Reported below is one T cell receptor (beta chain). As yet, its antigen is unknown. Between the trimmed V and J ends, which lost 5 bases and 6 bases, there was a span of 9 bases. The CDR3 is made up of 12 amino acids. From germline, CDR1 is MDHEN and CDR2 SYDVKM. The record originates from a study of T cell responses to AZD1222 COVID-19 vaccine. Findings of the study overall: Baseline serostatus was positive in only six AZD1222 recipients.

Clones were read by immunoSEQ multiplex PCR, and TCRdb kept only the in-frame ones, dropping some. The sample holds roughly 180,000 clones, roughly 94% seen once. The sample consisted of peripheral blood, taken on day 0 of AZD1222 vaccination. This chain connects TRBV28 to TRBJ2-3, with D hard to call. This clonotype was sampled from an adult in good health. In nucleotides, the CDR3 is TGTGCCAGCAGTCAACCCTTGGATACGCAGTATTTT. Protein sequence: CASSQPLDTQYF.